This T cell receptor beta chain was obtained from a study of vaccination and CD4 T cells after COVID-19. For the study at large: The authors gave control cultures a CEFX pool, an HIV-1 Nef pool, or no peptide.

The study's findings and limits: When vaccine-specific clones from convalescent patients were examined, 304 of 307 were spike mono-reactive.

The Oncomine TCR Beta short-read assay was applied to DNA of cultured CD4+ T cells. Researchers extracted genomic DNA from CD4+ T cells that had been cultured. TCRdb reprocessed the PCR reads with MiXCR, giving one entry per CDR3 protein. The sample includes around 10,000 distinct CDR3 sequences, around 50% of them seen just once. For this clonotype: Its specificity is not known.

V gave up 3 bases and J gave up 6 bases, with 9 bases separating them. Germline lookup yields CDR1 SGHTA and CDR2 FQGTGA. The CDR3 spans 13 residues. Treatment described: roughly 10-day PBMC culture with coronavirus spike peptide pools or control peptides (ViraFEST assay). The chain links TRBV7-3 to TRBJ2-1; D possibly matches TRBD1 or TRBD2 (5 bases each). This sequence originates from a human donor who had recovered from COVID-19. Sample: CD4+ T cells from blood, cultured in vitro. The CDR3, as DNA: TGTGCCAGCAGCTTGGGACCCATCAATGAGCAGTTCTTC. This sequence encodes CASSLGPINEQFF.